Below, 23 T cell receptor beta chains from the same sample are listed, as sequenced in a study of blood T cell repertoires in COVID-19. Clones were sequenced by immunoSEQ multiplex PCR, and TCRdb holds only the in-frame ones, with some missing. The sample consists of 250,000 to 350,000 clones, nearly 90% of them appearing once. Sequenced sample: PBMCs or T cells enriched from blood (not recorded which). These receptors came from a woman between 25 and 40 years old who had recovered from COVID-19.

The chain links TRBV18 to TRBJ2-1; the D is unclear. V lost 6 bases to trimming and J lost 8 bases, with 26 bases between them. Per germline, CDR1 KGHSH and CDR2 LQKENI. The CDR3 contains 17 residues. CDR3 coding DNA: TGTGCCAGCTCCCACCGACAACCAGCCCCCACACGCGATGAGCAGTTCTTC. Translation: CASSHRQPAPTRDEQFF. The full variable domain, rest sourced from reference TRBV18 and TRBJ2-1, is NAGVMQNPRHLVRRRGQEARLRCSPMKGHSHVYWYRQLPEEGLKFMVYLQKENIIDESGMPKERFSAEFPKEGPSILRIQQVVRGDSAAYFCASSHRQPAPTRDEQFFGPGTRLTVL.

This chain joins TRBV30 and TRBJ1-2; 7 nucleotides align to TRBD1. V lost 2 bases and J lost 3; bases outside the gene matches: 0. The CDR3 has 12 residues. Germline CDR1 GTSNPN, CDR2 SVGIG (reference sequence). The chain's CDR3 is CAWSTGDYGYTF. CDR3 coding DNA: TGTGCCTGGAGTACAGGGGACTATGGCTACACCTTC.

The genes are TRBV30 and TRBJ2-5; 7 nucleotides agree with TRBD1. With 0 bases clipped from V and 2 bases from J, the junction kept 0 bases outside the gene matches. CDR1 GTSNPN and CDR2 SVGIG come from the germline V gene (reference sequence). This CDR3 comprises 13 residues. CDR3 loop: CAWSVDRQETQYF. The CDR3, as DNA: TGTGCCTGGAGTGTGGACAGGCAAGAGACCCAGTACTTC. The whole variable domain, remainder taken from reference TRBV30 and TRBJ2-5, is SQTIHQWPATLVQPVGSPLSLECTVEGTSNPNLYWYRQAAGRGLQLLFYSVGIGQISSEVPQNLSASRPQDRQFILSSKKLLLSDSGFYLCAWSVDRQETQYFGPGTRLLVL.

This clone showed up just once. The rearrangement uses TRBV6-2 or TRBV6-3 and TRBJ1-5, with 10 bases that match TRBD1. Germline CDR1 MNHEY, CDR2 SVGEGT. The ends lost 3 bases at V and 5 bases at J; junction bases unmatched: 13. CDR3 length: 18 residues. In DNA, the CDR3 is TGTGCCAGCAGTTATTCCACCCCTTTGGGGACAGGGGATCAGCCCCAGCATTTT. Encoded protein: CASSYSTPLGTGDQPQHF.

The chain carries TRBV15 and TRBJ1-1, with D unresolved. From germline, CDR1 is LNHNV and CDR2 YYDKDF (reference sequence). The ends were cut back, 2 bases at V and 5 bases at J, with 15 bases in the middle. This CDR3 region has 15 residues. Here the CDR3 DNA reads TGTGCCACCAGCAGACGAGGTTCGGGTAATACTGAAGCTTTCTTT. This sequence encodes CATSRRGSGNTEAFF.

This chain joins TRBV19 and TRBJ1-4; TRBD1 is a possible D gene (5 bases). Trimming took off 3 bases at V and 3 bases at J, with 8 bases between the two ends. There are 14 residues in the CDR3. CDR1 is LNHDA, CDR2 SQIVND, per germline (reference sequence). CDR3 region: CASSIRGPNEKLFF. As DNA, the CDR3 is TGTGCCAGTAGTATTAGGGGCCCTAATGAAAAACTGTTTTTT.

This clone was seen a few times. J is TRBJ1-1 and V is TRBV27, with 8 bases that match TRBD1. Germline lookup yields CDR1 MNHEY and CDR2 SMNVEV (reference sequence). CDR3 length: 13 residues. The V and J ends lost 8 bases and 1 base, in that order; junction bases with no gene match: 3. The CDR3 coding sequence is TGTGCCAGCGCAGGGGGCGCGAACACTGAAGCTTTCTTT. It specifies CASAGGANTEAFF.

The rearrangement uses TRBV7-2 and TRBJ1-5; 10 bases match TRBD1. Trimming cost V 2 bases and J 4 bases; bases outside gene matches: 2. The CDR3 runs to 15 residues. Germline CDR1 SGHTA, CDR2 FQGNSA. The CDR3 region is CASSLTGQGNQPQHF. The CDR3 nucleotides are TGTGCCAGCAGCTTAACGGGACAGGGGAATCAGCCCCAGCATTTT.

This chain's CDR3 is CASSVGGRNNSPLHF. In DNA form, the CDR3 reads TGTGCCAGCAGCGTAGGAGGGAGGAATAATTCACCCCTCCACTTT. V usage is TRBV9 and J usage is TRBJ1-6, with D unclear. Germline lookup yields CDR1 SGDLS and CDR2 YYNGEE. There are 15 residues in the CDR3. Trimming took off 0 bases at V and 5 bases at J, with 9 bases between the two ends.

The chain recombines TRBV13 with TRBJ1-5, with D possibly being TRBD1 (5 bases). V gave up 5 bases and J gave up 3 bases, with 11 bases separating them. Germline assignment: CDR1 PRHDT and CDR2 FYEKMQ (reference sequence). The CDR3 has 14 amino acids. CDR3 region: CASSRRADNQPQHF. The CDR3 DNA reads TGTGCCAGCAGCCGCAGGGCAGACAATCAGCCCCAGCATTTT.

The J gene is TRBJ2-2, the V gene TRBV2; 9 bases fit TRBD1. V shed 4 bases and J 7 bases; nucleotides not matched to a gene: 7. The CDR3 is made up of 15 amino acids. Germline CDR1 and CDR2: SNHLY and FYNNEI. The DNA of the CDR3 is TGTGCCAGCAGTGCTCCGGGACAGGGAATCGGGGAGCTGTTTTTT. Residues: CASSAPGQGIGELFF.

V gene TRBV19 combines with J gene TRBJ1-2; TRBD1 agrees at 9 bases. Losses at the gene ends were 5 bases for V and 6 bases for J; bases not matched to a gene: 7. Germline loops: CDR1 LNHDA, CDR2 SQIVND (reference sequence). The CDR3 length is 14 residues. The CDR3 nucleotides read TGTGCCAGTAGTCTCCTATGGACAGGGGATGGCTACACCTTC. Translating it yields CASSLLWTGDGYTF.

The chain has TRBV6-1 and TRBJ1-6; no clear D. Germline V gene sequence: CDR1 MNHNS, CDR2 SASEGT. Trimming cost V 2 bases and J 8 bases, with 7 bases left between them. The length of the CDR3 is 13 residues. The CDR3 DNA is TGTGCCAGCAGTGAAATAGATGATTCACCCCTCCACTTT. Its protein is CASSEIDDSPLHF.

The rearrangement joins TRBV7-2 to TRBJ2-4; D might be TRBD2 (6 bases). Germline V gene data show CDR1 as SGHTA and CDR2 as FQGNSA. The CDR3 has 15 amino acids. V lost 5 bases, J lost 9 bases, and 20 bases lay in between. DNA for the CDR3: TGTGCCAGCAGCCCCTGGGAGGCAGACATGGGCATTCAGTACTTC. Its protein product is CASSPWEADMGIQYF.

The chain employs TRBV7-6 and TRBJ2-6; possible D gene TRBD1, 6 bases. Trimming cost V 2 bases and J 0 bases, with 17 bases left between them. Germline V lookup: CDR1 SGHVS, CDR2 FNYEAQ. This CDR3 contains 19 residues. CDR3 sequence reads: CASSLFGWGPHSGANVLTF. CDR3 DNA sequence: TGTGCCAGCAGCTTATTTGGGTGGGGGCCCCACTCTGGGGCCAACGTCCTGACTTTC.

The gene calls are TRBV21-1 and TRBJ2-2; TRBD1, the D gene given by the table, was not confirmed from the DNA. TRBV21-1 is listed as a pseudogene. The CDR3 extends over 16 amino acids. The CDR3 protein is CASKRSGTGGTGELFF. DNA for the CDR3: TGTGCCAGCAAAAGGTCCGGGACAGGGGGCACCGGGGAGCTGTTTTTT.

The V and J genes are TRBV12-3 or TRBV12-4 and TRBJ2-7; TRBD1 might be the D (5 bases). CDR3 length equals 13 residues. Trimming cost V 6 bases and J 2 bases, with 11 bases left between them. The CDR3: CASRPTGTYEQYF. CDR3 nucleotide sequence: TGTGCCAGCAGACCAACAGGCACCTACGAGCAGTACTTC.

This sequence joins TRBV5-6 and TRBJ1-2; D gene ambiguous. The germline CDR1 and CDR2 sequences are SGHDT and YYEEEE. The CDR3 runs 16 residues. Trimming stripped 0 bases from V and 0 bases from J, with 12 bases between. The DNA for the CDR3 is TGTGCCAGCAGCTTGGCCGCGGCCAGAGCTAACTATGGCTACACCTTC. Translated: CASSLAAARANYGYTF.

The chain couples TRBV5-1 to TRBJ2-5; D unresolved. The CDR3 totals 13 residues. Per germline, CDR1 SGHRS and CDR2 YFSETQ. V lost 4 bases, J lost 5 bases, and 12 bases lay in between. In DNA form, the CDR3 reads TGCGCCAGCAGCGTGGGCCAAGAGGAGACCCAGTACTTC. It yields the protein CASSVGQEETQYF.

The gene calls are TRBV19 and TRBJ1-1; D perhaps matches TRBD1 (6 bases). Germline CDR1 LNHDA, CDR2 SQIVND (reference sequence). The CDR3 consists of 15 residues. V lost 5 bases to trimming and J lost 5 bases, with 18 bases between them. The CDR3 nucleotides read TGTGCCAGTAGTGTTCTTGGACAGTATGGGACTGAAGCTTTCTTT. It encodes CASSVLGQYGTEAFF.

Only one count was recorded for this clone. This chain links TRBV4-1 with TRBJ1-6; D possibly corresponds to TRBD1 (6 bases). V gave up 0 bases and J gave up 2 bases, with 8 bases separating them. Per the germline V gene, CDR1 is MGHRA and CDR2 is YSYEKL. CDR3 length: 16 amino acids. CDR3 DNA sequence: TGCGCCAGCAGCCAAGAAAGGGGGACCTATAATTCACCCCTCCACTTT. This gives the protein CASSQERGTYNSPLHF.

The chain is built from TRBV7-6 and TRBJ1-1, with 7 positions matching TRBD1. Unmatched junction bases numbered 5, after V lost 5 bases and J lost 2 bases. The CDR3 totals 14 residues. Germline-derived CDR1 and CDR2 are SGHVS and FNYEAQ. The CDR3 reads CASSLRDRNTEAFF. CDR3 nucleotides: TGTGCCAGCAGCCTCCGGGACAGAAACACTGAAGCTTTCTTT.

The rearrangement links TRBV5-1 to TRBJ1-4; D is uncertain. Trimming removed 1 base from V and 3 bases from J, with 7 bases in between. Germline V CDR1 and CDR2: SGHRS, YFSETQ. The length of the CDR3 is 14 residues. CDR3 coding DNA: TGCGCCAGCAGCTTGACTTCCTCTAATGAAAAACTGTTTTTT. This gives the protein CASSLTSSNEKLFF.